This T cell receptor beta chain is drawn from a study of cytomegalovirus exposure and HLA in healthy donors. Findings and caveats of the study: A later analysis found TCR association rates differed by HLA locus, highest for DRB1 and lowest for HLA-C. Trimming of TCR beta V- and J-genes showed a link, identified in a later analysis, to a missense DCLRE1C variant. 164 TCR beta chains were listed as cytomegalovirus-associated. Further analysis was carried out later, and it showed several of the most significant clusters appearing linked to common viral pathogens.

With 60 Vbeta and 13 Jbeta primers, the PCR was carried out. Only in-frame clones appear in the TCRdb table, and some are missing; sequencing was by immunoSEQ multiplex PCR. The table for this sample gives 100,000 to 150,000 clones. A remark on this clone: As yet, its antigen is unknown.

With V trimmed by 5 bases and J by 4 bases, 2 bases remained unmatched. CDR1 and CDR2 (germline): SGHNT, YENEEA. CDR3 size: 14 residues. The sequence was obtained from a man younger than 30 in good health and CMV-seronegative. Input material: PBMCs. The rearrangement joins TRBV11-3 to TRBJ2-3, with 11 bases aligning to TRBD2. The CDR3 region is CASSSSGRADTQYF. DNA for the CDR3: TGTGCCAGCAGCAGTAGCGGGAGGGCAGATACGCAGTATTTT.